A single sample is the source of the 30 T cell receptor beta chains below, sequenced in a study of blood T cell repertoires in COVID-19. Data came from immunoSEQ multiplex PCR; TCRdb stores just in-frame clones and leaves some out. The data hold 190,000 or so clones, with around 88% observed a single time. The sample consisted of PBMCs or T cells enriched from blood (not recorded which). The receptors were sampled from a woman in her twenties or thirties who had recovered from COVID-19.

This sequence joins TRBV3-1 (or the pseudogene TRBV3-2) and TRBJ1-2, with D possibly being TRBD1 (5 bases). Germline CDR1 LGHDT, CDR2 YNNKEL (reference sequence). The CDR3 extends over 14 amino acids. Trimming removed 3 bases at V and 0 bases at J, with 8 bases between. CDR3: CASSQGLANYGYTF. For the CDR3, the DNA is TGTGCCAGCAGCCAGGGGCTCGCTAACTATGGCTACACCTTC.

J is TRBJ2-3 and V is TRBV7-2; TRBD2 aligns across 14 bases. With V trimmed by 4 bases and J by 5 bases, 5 bases remained unmatched. This CDR3 spans 16 amino acids. Germline values: CDR1 SGHTA, CDR2 FQGNSA. The CDR3: CASSSSGTSGGDTQYF. As DNA, the CDR3 is TGTGCCAGCAGCTCCTCCGGGACTAGCGGGGGAGATACGCAGTATTTT.

This chain joins TRBV19 and TRBJ1-2; D ambiguous. The V gene lost 8 bases and the J gene lost 4 bases, with 8 bases spanning the gap. CDR3 length: 11 residues. CDR1 is LNHDA and CDR2 is SQIVND in the germline V gene (reference sequence). Here the CDR3 reads CASAGSYGYTF. The CDR3 coding sequence is TGTGCCAGTGCCGGGTCCTATGGCTACACCTTC. Supplemented by reference TRBV19 and TRBJ1-2, the full variable domain reads DGGITQSPKYLFRKEGQNVTLSCEQNLNHDAMYWYRQDPGQGLRLIYYSQIVNDFQKGDIAEGYSVSREKKESFPLTVTSAQKNPTAFYLCASAGSYGYTFGSGTRLTVV.

This clone came up once. J is TRBJ2-1 and V is TRBV7-8; possible D gene TRBD2, 6 bases. V shed 3 bases and J shed 5 bases, with 14 bases lying between them. Germline CDR1 reads SGHVS; CDR2 reads FQNEAQ. This CDR3 comprises 15 residues. CDR3 residues: CASSFPGLSNNEQFF. The CDR3 DNA follows: TGTGCCAGCAGCTTTCCGGGACTTTCGAACAATGAGCAGTTCTTC.

The J gene is TRBJ2-7, the V gene TRBV5-1; maybe TRBD2 (6 bases). V was trimmed by 7 bases and J by 1 base, leaving 9 bases between them. CDR1 is SGHRS, CDR2 YFSETQ, per germline. CDR3 length equals 12 residues. CDR3 DNA sequence: TGCGCCAGCCGGGACTGGTCCTACGAGCAGTACTTC. Translated, it gives CASRDWSYEQYF.

The chain recombines TRBV3-1 (or the pseudogene TRBV3-2) with TRBJ2-7, with 10 bases matching TRBD2. CDR3 size: 19 residues. Germline loops: CDR1 LGHDT, CDR2 YNNKEL (reference sequence). V lost 1 base and J lost 3; bases outside the gene matches: 15. CDR3 DNA sequence: TGTGCCAGCAGCCAAGCCGTAGTCCCGGGACTAGCGCGACGCTACGAGCAGTACTTC. The encoded protein is CASSQAVVPGLARRYEQYF.

The V call is TRBV7-9, the J call TRBJ2-2, with TRBD2 as a possible D gene (5 bases). Trimming left V 4 bases short and J 12 bases short, with 9 bases between. The CDR3 has 11 amino acids. CDR1 is SEHNR and CDR2 is FQNEAQ in the germline V gene (reference sequence). The CDR3 loop is CASSSGMQLFF. Here the CDR3 DNA reads TGTGCCAGCAGCTCCGGGATGCAGCTGTTTTTT.

V and J are TRBV12-3 or TRBV12-4 and TRBJ1-2; D is perhaps TRBD1 (6 bases). CDR3 length: 13 residues. Trimming pared 6 bases from V and 6 bases from J, leaving 14 bases between. DNA of the CDR3: TGTGCCAGCAGACTGACAGGAGGCCATGGCTACACCTTC. This gives the protein CASRLTGGHGYTF.

The genes are TRBV5-4 and TRBJ1-5; D perhaps matches TRBD1 (5 bases). Trimming pared 3 bases from V and 6 bases from J, leaving 10 bases between. There are 13 residues in the CDR3. The germline CDR1 and CDR2 sequences are SGHNT and YYREEE (reference sequence). The CDR3 region is CASSYGGAQPQHF. The CDR3 nucleotides are TGTGCCAGCAGCTATGGAGGGGCTCAGCCCCAGCATTTT.

The chain's CDR3 is CASIYGGIAGANTGELFF. CDR3 bases: TGTGCCAGTATTTATGGGGGAATCGCGGGGGCGAACACCGGGGAGCTGTTTTTT. This rearrangement joins TRBV19 to TRBJ2-2, with TRBD2 identical over 7 bases. This CDR3 has 18 residues. Germline loops: CDR1 LNHDA, CDR2 SQIVND (reference sequence). Germline trimming cut 7 bases from V and 0 bases from J; bases unmatched to any gene: 14.

This clone came up a few times. The genes are TRBV6-1 and TRBJ2-7; D is uncertain. The CDR3 runs to 13 residues. Trimming left V 0 bases short and J 2 bases short, with 5 bases between. The germline CDR1 and CDR2 sequences are MNHNS and SASEGT. The CDR3 protein is CASSEASTYEQYF. The CDR3 bases are TGTGCCAGCAGTGAAGCGAGTACCTACGAGCAGTACTTC.

This chain joins TRBV5-4 and TRBJ1-3; D gene uncertain. Deletions cut 1 base from V and 0 bases from J, with 2 bases between. CDR3 size: 13 residues. Per the germline V gene, CDR1 is SGHNT and CDR2 is YYREEE (reference sequence). CDR3 in amino acids: CASSLYSGNTIYF. CDR3 nucleotide sequence: TGTGCCAGCAGCTTGTACTCTGGAAACACCATATATTTT.

J is TRBJ1-3 and V is TRBV10-3; 8 nucleotides line up with TRBD1. Trimming removed 8 bases from V and 0 bases from J; junction bases left unmatched: 18. CDR3 size: 19 residues. Germline V lookup: CDR1 ENHRY, CDR2 SYGVKD. CDR3: CAIGNEGTGLVLSGNTIYF. CDR3 sequence (DNA): TGTGCCATCGGGAACGAAGGGACAGGTCTAGTACTCTCTGGAAACACCATATATTTT.

The CDR3 here is CASSPRDSRTEKLFF. The CDR3 DNA follows: TGTGCCAGTAGTCCCCGGGACAGCAGGACCGAAAAACTGTTTTTT. V is TRBV19 and J is TRBJ1-4; 7 bases are a match to TRBD1. Germline loops: CDR1 LNHDA, CDR2 SQIVND (reference sequence). V lost 5 bases, J lost 8 bases, and 11 bases stayed unmatched. The CDR3 is 15 amino acids.

CDR3 DNA: TGTGCCAGCAGACACTCTAGCGGGGGTCATAATGAGCAGTTCTTC. Translating it yields CASRHSSGGHNEQFF. The chain has TRBV3-1 (or the pseudogene TRBV3-2) and TRBJ2-1, with 10 bases aligning to TRBD2. V dropped 6 bases and J dropped 7; count of bases not matched to a gene: 9. This CDR3 spans 15 amino acids. Germline V gives CDR1 LGHDT, CDR2 YNNKEL (reference sequence).

This rearrangement joins TRBV6-6 to TRBJ2-4; 7 bases match TRBD1. Germline V gene sequence: CDR1 MNHNY, CDR2 SVGAGI (reference sequence). The V and J ends lost 6 bases and 2 bases, in that order; junction bases with no gene match: 10. This CDR3 spans 16 amino acids. The CDR3 spells CASSQDQQGTKNIQYF. CDR3 nucleotide sequence: TGTGCCAGCAGCCAGGACCAACAGGGGACCAAAAACATTCAGTACTTC.

The V and J genes are TRBV9 and TRBJ2-7; 7 bases agree with TRBD2. After removal of 0 bases from V and 2 bases from J, the junction contained 5 bases not matched to a gene. Germline CDR1 and CDR2: SGDLS and YYNGEE. The CDR3 is 15 residues long. The CDR3 region is CASSVEASGAYEQYF. CDR3 nucleotides: TGTGCCAGCAGCGTAGAGGCTAGCGGCGCCTACGAGCAGTACTTC.

This clone appeared a single time. V gene TRBV2 combines with J gene TRBJ2-3; weak D call: TRBD2 (7 bases). V dropped 6 bases and J dropped 3 bases, with 19 bases sitting between them. Germline loops: CDR1 SNHLY, CDR2 FYNNEI. The CDR3 sequence is 16 residues long. CDR3 region: CASRKGGSELTDTQYF. Here the CDR3 DNA reads TGTGCCAGCAGGAAGGGGGGGAGTGAGTTGACAGATACGCAGTATTTT. Together with reference TRBV2 and TRBJ2-3, the CDR3 gives the full variable domain: EPEVTQTPSHQVTQMGQEVILRCVPISNHLYFYWYRQILGQKVEFLVSFYNNEISEKSEIFDDQFSVERPDGSNFTLKIRSTKLEDSAMYFCASRKGGSELTDTQYFGPGTRLTVL.

The chain is built from TRBV11-2 and TRBJ2-2, with D perhaps matching TRBD1 (5 bases). Germline assignment: CDR1 SGHAT and CDR2 FQNNGV. V was clipped by 4 bases and J by 6 bases, with 15 bases between them. The CDR3 contains 15 residues. The CDR3 sequence: CASSSVQGRSGELFF. The CDR3 DNA sequence: TGTGCCAGCAGCTCCGTGCAGGGTCGGTCCGGGGAGCTGTTTTTT.

This clone was counted a single time. The chain couples TRBV19 to TRBJ2-7; 8 bases are shared with TRBD2. V lost 7 bases and J lost 6; bases outside the gene matches: 5. The CDR3 has 12 residues. Germline loops: CDR1 LNHDA, CDR2 SQIVND (reference sequence). The CDR3 DNA reads TGTGCCAGTACCAACGGGGGGGTCGAGCAGTACTTC. Protein: CASTNGGVEQYF.

The chain uses TRBV7-9 and TRBJ2-1; D uncertain. Per the germline V gene, CDR1 is SEHNR and CDR2 is FQNEAQ (reference sequence). This CDR3 has 12 residues. Trimming left V 5 bases short and J 10 bases short, with 12 bases between. The CDR3 DNA reads TGTGCCAGCAGCCACGGGTGGAGAGAGCAGTTCTTC. The encoded protein is CASSHGWREQFF.

CDR3 residues: CASSLWTGPANEQFF. CDR3 DNA sequence: TGTGCCAGCAGCTTGTGGACAGGGCCAGCCAATGAGCAGTTCTTC. The genes are TRBV5-5 and TRBJ2-1; 8 positions match TRBD1. This CDR3 spans 15 amino acids. Germline CDR1 and CDR2: SGHKS and YYEKEE (reference sequence). V gave up 1 base and J gave up 6 bases; unmatched junction bases: 6. Variable domain in full (rest from reference TRBV5-5 and TRBJ2-1): DAGVTQSPTHLIKTRGQQVTLRCSPISGHKSVSWYQQVLGQGPQFIFQYYEKEERGRGNFPDRFSARQFPNYSSELNVNALLLGDSALYLCASSLWTGPANEQFFGPGTRLTVL.

This chain joins TRBV6-5 and TRBJ2-1, with D possibly TRBD1 on 5 matching bases. The CDR3 is 16 residues long. CDR1 MNHEY and CDR2 SVGAGI come from the germline V gene. V was pared by 2 bases and J by 6 bases, with 17 bases between. DNA for the CDR3: TGTGCCAGCAGTTACAGTATTGTCAGGGTTCGCAATGAGCAGTTCTTC. It is translated as CASSYSIVRVRNEQFF.

The rearrangement uses TRBV5-1 and TRBJ2-2; tentatively, D is TRBD1 (6 bases). The V end lost 5 bases, the J end lost 7 bases, and 12 bases lay between the germline ends. The V gene's germline CDR1 is SGHRS and CDR2 YFSETQ. The CDR3 runs to 13 residues. The CDR3 bases are TGCGCCAGCAGTGCAGGGGTGATCGGGGAGCTGTTTTTT. This translates into CASSAGVIGELFF.

V usage is TRBV10-3 and J usage is TRBJ2-6; D not resolved. In germline, CDR1 is ENHRY, CDR2 SYGVKD. This CDR3 comprises 14 residues. The ends were cut back, 11 bases at V and 0 bases at J, with 11 bases in the middle. CDR3 amino acids: CAVTPSSGANVLTF. CDR3 bases: TGTGCCGTCACCCCTAGCTCTGGGGCCAACGTCCTGACTTTC.

The J gene is TRBJ2-1, the V gene TRBV6-1; TRBD2 aligns across 7 bases. Germline CDR1 MNHNS, CDR2 SASEGT. Losses at the gene ends were 3 bases for V and 5 bases for J; bases not matched to a gene: 16. CDR3 length: 18 amino acids. DNA of the CDR3: TGTGCCAGCAGTGAGCCGCCGGGACTGGCGGGAGCCCACAATGAGCAGTTCTTC. Translation gives CASSEPPGLAGAHNEQFF.

The rearrangement uses TRBV12-1 and TRBJ1-5. TRBV12-1 is assigned pseudogene status. The CDR3 sequence is 17 residues long. CDR3 nucleotide sequence: TGTGCCAGCAGCTTTGGGCCGGGGGGAGTTAGCAATCAGCCCCAGCATTTT. It is translated as CASSFGPGGVSNQPQHF.

V and J are TRBV28 and TRBJ2-7; no definite D call. The length of the CDR3 is 12 residues. V was trimmed by 6 bases and J by 4 bases, leaving 10 bases between them. The germline gives CDR1 MDHEN, CDR2 SYDVKM. CDR3: CASRSKAYEQYF. The CDR3 bases are TGTGCCAGCAGGAGCAAAGCTTACGAGCAGTACTTC. Together with reference TRBV28 and TRBJ2-7, the CDR3 gives the full variable domain: DVKVTQSSRYLVKRTGEKVFLECVQDMDHENMFWYRQDPGLGLRLIYFSYDVKMKEKGDIPEGYSVSREKKERFSLILESASTNQTSMYLCASRSKAYEQYFGPGTRLTVT.

This sequence joins TRBV5-1 and TRBJ2-7, with 7 bases lining up with TRBD2. Looked up from germline, CDR1 is SGHRS and CDR2 is YFSETQ. V shed 1 base and J 1 base; nucleotides not matched to a gene: 14. This CDR3 contains 18 residues. DNA for the CDR3: TGCGCCAGCAGCTTGATGGGGATTGTAGCGGGTATTTCCTACGAGCAGTACTTC. This translates into CASSLMGIVAGISYEQYF.

With regard to this clone: The same CDR3 also results from other DNA sequences found in this sample. The chain employs TRBV11-3 and TRBJ2-7; 7 bases map to TRBD1. Germline CDR1 is SGHNT and CDR2 is YENEEA. V lost 6 bases to trimming and J lost 2 bases; unmatched junction nucleotides: 4. The CDR3 covers 13 residues. CDR3 amino acids: CASSTGQTYEQYF. The CDR3 coding sequence is TGTGCCAGCAGTACGGGACAGACCTACGAGCAGTACTTC. Together with reference TRBV11-3 and TRBJ2-7, the CDR3 gives the full variable domain: EAGVVQSPRYKIIEKKQPVAFWCNPISGHNTLYWYLQNLGQGPELLIRYENEEAVDDSQLPKDRFSAERLKGVDSTLKIQPAELGDSAVYLCASSTGQTYEQYFGPGTRLTVT.